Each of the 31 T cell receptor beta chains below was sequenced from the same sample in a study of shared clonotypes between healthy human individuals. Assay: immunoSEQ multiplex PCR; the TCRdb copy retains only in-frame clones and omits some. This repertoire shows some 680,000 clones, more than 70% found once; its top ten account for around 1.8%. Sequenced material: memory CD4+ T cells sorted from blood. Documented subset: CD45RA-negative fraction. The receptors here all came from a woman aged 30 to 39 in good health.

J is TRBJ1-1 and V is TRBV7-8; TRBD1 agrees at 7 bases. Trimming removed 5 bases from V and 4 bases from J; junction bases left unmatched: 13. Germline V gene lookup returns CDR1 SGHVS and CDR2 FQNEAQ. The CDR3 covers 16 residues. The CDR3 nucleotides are TGTGCCAGCAGCATCCAAGGGGGCCCAGTCGGCACTGAAGCTTTCTTT. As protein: CASSIQGGPVGTEAFF.

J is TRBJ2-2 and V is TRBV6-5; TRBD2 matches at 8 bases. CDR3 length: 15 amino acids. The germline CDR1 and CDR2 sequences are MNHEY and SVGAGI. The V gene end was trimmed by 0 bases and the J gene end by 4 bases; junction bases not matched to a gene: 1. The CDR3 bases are TGTGCCAGCAGTTACTCCGGGACTAGCACCGGGGAGCTGTTTTTT. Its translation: CASSYSGTSTGELFF.

The CDR3 DNA sequence: TGCGCCAGCAGCTCCTCGTCTACAGGGGGTAATAATGAAAAACTGTTTTTT. It codes for CASSSSSTGGNNEKLFF. J is TRBJ1-4 and V is TRBV5-1; 8 bases agree with TRBD1. Trimming took 3 bases from V and 4 from J; bases not matched to a gene: 11. This CDR3 has 17 amino acids. Germline V CDR1 and CDR2: SGHRS, YFSETQ.

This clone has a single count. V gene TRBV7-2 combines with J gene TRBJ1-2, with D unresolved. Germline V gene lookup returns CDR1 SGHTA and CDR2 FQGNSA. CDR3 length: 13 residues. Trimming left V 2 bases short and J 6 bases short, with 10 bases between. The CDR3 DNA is TGTGCCAGCAGCTTAAACAGCCAGAATGGCTACACCTTC. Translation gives CASSLNSQNGYTF.

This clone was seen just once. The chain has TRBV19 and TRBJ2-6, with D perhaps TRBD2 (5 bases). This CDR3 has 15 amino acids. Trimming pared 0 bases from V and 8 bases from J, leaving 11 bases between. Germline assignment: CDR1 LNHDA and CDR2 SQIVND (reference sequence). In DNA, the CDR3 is TGTGCCAGTAGTATAGAAATGGGCGGGTCCAACGTCCTGACTTTC. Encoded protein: CASSIEMGGSNVLTF.

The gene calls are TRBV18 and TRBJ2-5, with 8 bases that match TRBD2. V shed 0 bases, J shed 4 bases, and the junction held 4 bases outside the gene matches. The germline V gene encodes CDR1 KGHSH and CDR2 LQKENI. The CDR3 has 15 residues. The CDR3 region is CASSPPGLGGETQYF. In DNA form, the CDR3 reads TGTGCCAGCTCACCACCGGGACTAGGCGGAGAGACCCAGTACTTC.

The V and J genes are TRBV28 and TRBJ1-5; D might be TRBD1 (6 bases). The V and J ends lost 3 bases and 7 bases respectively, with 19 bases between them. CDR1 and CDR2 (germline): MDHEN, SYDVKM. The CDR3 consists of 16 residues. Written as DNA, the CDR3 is TGTGCCAGCAGTTTCAGCAGTCGGGGGGCGAACCAGCCCCAGCATTTT. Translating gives CASSFSSRGANQPQHF.

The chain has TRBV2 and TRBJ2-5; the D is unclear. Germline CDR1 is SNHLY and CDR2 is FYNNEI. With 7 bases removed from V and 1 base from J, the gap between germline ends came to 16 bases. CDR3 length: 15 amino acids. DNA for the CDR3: TGTGCCAGCATTTACGGACGGGCCCCCCAAGAGACCCAGTACTTC. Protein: CASIYGRAPQETQYF.

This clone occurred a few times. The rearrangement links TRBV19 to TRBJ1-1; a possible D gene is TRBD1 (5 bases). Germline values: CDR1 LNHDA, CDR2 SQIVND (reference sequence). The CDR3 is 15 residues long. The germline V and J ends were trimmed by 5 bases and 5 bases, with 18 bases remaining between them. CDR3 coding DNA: TGTGCCAGTAGTTGGCAGGGTGGAGCAAGGACTGAAGCTTTCTTT. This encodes CASSWQGGARTEAFF.

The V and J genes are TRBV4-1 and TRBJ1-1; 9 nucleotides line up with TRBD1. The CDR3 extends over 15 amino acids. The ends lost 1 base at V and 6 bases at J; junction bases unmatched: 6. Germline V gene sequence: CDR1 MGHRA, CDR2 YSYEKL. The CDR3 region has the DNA TGCGCCAGCAGCCAAGTGGGACAGGGTGTGGCTGAAGCTTTCTTT. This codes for CASSQVGQGVAEAFF.

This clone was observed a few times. The CDR3 sequence: CASSTGDSLSYNEQFF. CDR3 coding DNA: TGTGCCAGCAGCACCGGGGACTCCCTCTCCTACAATGAGCAGTTCTTC. V gene TRBV11-3 combines with J gene TRBJ2-1; D may be TRBD2 (6 bases). CDR1 and CDR2 from the germline V gene are SGHNT and YENEEA. The V end was cut by 5 bases, the J end by 0 bases, with 14 bases between. CDR3 length: 16 residues.

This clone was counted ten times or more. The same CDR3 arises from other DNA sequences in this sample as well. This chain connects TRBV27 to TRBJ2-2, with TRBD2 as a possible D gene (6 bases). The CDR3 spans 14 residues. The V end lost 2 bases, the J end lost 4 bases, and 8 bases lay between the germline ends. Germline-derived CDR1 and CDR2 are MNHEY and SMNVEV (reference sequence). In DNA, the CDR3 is TGTGCCAGCAGTTTACTAGCGAGCACCGGGGAGCTGTTTTTT. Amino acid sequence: CASSLLASTGELFF.

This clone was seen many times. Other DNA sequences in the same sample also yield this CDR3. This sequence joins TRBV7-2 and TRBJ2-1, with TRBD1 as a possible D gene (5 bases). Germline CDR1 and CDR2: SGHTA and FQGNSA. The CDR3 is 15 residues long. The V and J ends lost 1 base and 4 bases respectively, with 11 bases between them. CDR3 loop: CASSLGTRAYNEQFF. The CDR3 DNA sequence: TGTGCCAGCAGCTTAGGGACAAGGGCTTACAATGAGCAGTTCTTC.

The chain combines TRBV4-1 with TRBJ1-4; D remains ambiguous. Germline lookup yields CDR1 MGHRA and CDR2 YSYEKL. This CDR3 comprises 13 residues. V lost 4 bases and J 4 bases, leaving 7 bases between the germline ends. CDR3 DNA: TGCGCCAGCAGCCGGGCATATAATGAAAAACTGTTTTTT. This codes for CASSRAYNEKLFF.

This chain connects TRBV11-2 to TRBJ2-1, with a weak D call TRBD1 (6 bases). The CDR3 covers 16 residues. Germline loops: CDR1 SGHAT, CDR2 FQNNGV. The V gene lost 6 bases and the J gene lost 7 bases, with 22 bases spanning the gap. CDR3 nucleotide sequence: TGTGCCAGCAGGTCTTCAAGGGGGAGAACTAGGAATGAGCAGTTCTTC. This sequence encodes CASRSSRGRTRNEQFF.

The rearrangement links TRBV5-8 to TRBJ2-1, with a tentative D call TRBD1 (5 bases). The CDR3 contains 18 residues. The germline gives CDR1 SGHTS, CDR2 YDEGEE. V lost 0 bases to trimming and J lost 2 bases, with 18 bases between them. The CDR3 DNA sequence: TGTGCCAGCAGCTTGGCCACCCAGACAGACCCTACCTACAATGAGCAGTTCTTC. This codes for CASSLATQTDPTYNEQFF. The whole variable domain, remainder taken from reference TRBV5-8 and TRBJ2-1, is EAGVTQSPTHLIKTRGQQATLRCSPISGHTSVYWYQQALGLGLQFLLWYDEGEERNRGNFPPRFSGRQFPNYSSELNVNALELEDSALYLCASSLATQTDPTYNEQFFGPGTRLTVL.

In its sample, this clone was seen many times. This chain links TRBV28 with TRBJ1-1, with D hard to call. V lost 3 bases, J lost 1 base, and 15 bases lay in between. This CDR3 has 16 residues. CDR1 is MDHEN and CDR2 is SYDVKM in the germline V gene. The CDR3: CASSFTTAPGNTEAFF. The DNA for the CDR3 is TGTGCCAGCAGTTTCACAACAGCGCCGGGGAACACTGAAGCTTTCTTT.

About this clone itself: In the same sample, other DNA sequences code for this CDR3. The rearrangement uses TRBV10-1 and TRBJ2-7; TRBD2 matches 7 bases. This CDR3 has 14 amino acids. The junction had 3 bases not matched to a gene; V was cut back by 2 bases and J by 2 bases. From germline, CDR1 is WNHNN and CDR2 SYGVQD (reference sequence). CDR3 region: CASSESGTPYEQYF. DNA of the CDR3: TGCGCCAGCAGTGAGAGCGGGACCCCCTACGAGCAGTACTTC.

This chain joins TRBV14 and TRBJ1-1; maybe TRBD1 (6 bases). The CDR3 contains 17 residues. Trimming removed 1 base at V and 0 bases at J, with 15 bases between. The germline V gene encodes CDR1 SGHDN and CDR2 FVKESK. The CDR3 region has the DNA TGTGCCAGCAGCCAAGTCGGTGGGGGCTCATTGAACACTGAAGCTTTCTTT. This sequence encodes CASSQVGGGSLNTEAFF.

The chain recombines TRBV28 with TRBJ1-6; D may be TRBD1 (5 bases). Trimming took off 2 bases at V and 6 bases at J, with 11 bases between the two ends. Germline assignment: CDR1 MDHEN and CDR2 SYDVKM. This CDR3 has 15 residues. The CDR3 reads CASSLRGGVNSPLHF. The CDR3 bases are TGTGCCAGCAGTTTACGGGGAGGGGTTAATTCACCCCTCCACTTT.

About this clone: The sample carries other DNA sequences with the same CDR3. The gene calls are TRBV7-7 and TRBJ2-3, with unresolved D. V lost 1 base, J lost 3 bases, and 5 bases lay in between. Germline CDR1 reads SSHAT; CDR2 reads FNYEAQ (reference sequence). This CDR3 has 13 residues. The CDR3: CASSLVGTDTQYF. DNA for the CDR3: TGTGCCAGCAGCTTAGTGGGGACAGATACGCAGTATTTT. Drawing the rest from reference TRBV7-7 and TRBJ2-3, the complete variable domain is GAGVSQSPRYKVTKRGQDVTLRCDPISSHATLYWYQQALGQGPEFLTYFNYEAQPDKSGLPSDRFSAERPEGSISTLTIQRTEQRDSAMYRCASSLVGTDTQYFGPGTRLTVL.

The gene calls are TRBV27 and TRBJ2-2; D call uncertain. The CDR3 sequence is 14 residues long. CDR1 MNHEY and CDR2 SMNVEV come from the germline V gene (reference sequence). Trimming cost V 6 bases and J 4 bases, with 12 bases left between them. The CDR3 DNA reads TGTGCCAGCAGGCCAAGGTGGGCCACCGGGGAGCTGTTTTTT. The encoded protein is CASRPRWATGELFF.

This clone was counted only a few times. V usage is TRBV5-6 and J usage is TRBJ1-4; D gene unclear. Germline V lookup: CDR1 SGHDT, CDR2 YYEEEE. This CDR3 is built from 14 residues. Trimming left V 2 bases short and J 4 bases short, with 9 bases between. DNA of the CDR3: TGTGCCAGCAGCTTTAGGGCCAATAATGAAAAACTGTTTTTT. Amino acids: CASSFRANNEKLFF.

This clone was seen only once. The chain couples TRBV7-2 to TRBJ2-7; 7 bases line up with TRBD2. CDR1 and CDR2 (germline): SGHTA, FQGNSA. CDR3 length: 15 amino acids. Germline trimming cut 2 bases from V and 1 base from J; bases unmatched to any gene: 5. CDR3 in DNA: TGTGCCAGCAGCTTACTAGCGGCGGGGTCCTACGAGCAGTACTTC. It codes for CASSLLAAGSYEQYF.

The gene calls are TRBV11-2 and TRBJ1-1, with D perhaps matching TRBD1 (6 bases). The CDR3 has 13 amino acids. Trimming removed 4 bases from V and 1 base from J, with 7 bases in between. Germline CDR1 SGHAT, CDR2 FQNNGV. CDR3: CASSWTANTEAFF. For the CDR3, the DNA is TGTGCCAGCAGCTGGACAGCGAACACTGAAGCTTTCTTT.

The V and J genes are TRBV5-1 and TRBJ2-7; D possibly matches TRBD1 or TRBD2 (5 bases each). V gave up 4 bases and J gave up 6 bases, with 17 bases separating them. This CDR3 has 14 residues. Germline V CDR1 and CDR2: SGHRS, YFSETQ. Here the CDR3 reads CASSPGTSLLEQYF. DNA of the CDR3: TGCGCCAGCAGCCCAGGGACCTCATTACTCGAGCAGTACTTC.

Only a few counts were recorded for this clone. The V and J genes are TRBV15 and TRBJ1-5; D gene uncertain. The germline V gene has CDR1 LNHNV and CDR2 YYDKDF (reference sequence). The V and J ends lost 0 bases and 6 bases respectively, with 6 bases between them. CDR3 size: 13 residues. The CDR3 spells CATSREEGQPQHF. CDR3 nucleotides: TGTGCCACCAGCAGAGAGGAAGGTCAGCCCCAGCATTTT. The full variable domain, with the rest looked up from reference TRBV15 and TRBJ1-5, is DAMVIQNPRYQVTQFGKPVTLSCSQTLNHNVMYWYQQKSSQAPKLLFHYYDKDFNNEADTPDNFQSRRPNTSFCFLDIRSPGLGDTAMYLCATSREEGQPQHFGDGTRLSIL.

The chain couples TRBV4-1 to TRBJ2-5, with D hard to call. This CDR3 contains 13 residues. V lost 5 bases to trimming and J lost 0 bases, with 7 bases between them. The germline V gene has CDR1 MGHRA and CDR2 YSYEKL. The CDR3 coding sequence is TGCGCCAGCAGCGATATATACCAAGAGACCCAGTACTTC. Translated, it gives CASSDIYQETQYF.

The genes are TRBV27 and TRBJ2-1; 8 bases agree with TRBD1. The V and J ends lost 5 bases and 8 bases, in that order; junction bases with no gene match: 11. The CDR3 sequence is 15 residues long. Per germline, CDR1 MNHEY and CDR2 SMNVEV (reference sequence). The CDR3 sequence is CASSPWDRKEDEQFF. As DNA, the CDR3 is TGTGCCAGCAGTCCATGGGACAGGAAGGAGGATGAGCAGTTCTTC.

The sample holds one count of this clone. The CDR3 nucleotides are TGCAGCGTGGGACCAGGGCGCTCTGGGGCCAACGTCCTGACTTTC. This codes for CSVGPGRSGANVLTF. The chain joins TRBV29-1 to TRBJ2-6; D may correspond to TRBD1 or TRBD2 (5 bases each). Trimming cost V 6 bases and J 0 bases, with 12 bases left between them. Germline CDR1 SQVTM, CDR2 ANQGSEA. This CDR3 is 15 amino acids long.

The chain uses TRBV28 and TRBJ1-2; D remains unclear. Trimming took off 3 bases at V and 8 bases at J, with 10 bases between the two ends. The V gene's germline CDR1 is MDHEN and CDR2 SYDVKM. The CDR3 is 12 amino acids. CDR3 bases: TGTGCCAGCAGTTTTACCCCAAGGGGCTACACCTTC. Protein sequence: CASSFTPRGYTF.